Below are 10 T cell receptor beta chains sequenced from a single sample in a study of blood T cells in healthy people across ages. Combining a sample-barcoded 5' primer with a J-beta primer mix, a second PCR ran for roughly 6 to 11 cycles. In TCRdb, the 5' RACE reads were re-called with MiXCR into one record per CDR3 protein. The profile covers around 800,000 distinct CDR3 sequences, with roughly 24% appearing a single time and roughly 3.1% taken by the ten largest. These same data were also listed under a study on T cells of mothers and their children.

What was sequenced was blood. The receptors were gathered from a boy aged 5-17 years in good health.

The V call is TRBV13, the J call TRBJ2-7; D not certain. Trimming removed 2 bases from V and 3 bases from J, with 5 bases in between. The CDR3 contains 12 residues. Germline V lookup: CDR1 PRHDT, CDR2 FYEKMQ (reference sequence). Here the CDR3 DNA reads TGTGCCAGCAGCTTATTAGACTACGAGCAGTACTTC. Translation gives CASSLLDYEQYF. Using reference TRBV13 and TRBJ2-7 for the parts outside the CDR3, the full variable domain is AAGVIQSPRHLIKEKRETATLKCYPIPRHDTVYWYQQGPGQDPQFLISFYEKMQSDKGSIPDRFSAQQFSDYHSELNMSSLELGDSALYFCASSLLDYEQYFGPGTRLTVT.

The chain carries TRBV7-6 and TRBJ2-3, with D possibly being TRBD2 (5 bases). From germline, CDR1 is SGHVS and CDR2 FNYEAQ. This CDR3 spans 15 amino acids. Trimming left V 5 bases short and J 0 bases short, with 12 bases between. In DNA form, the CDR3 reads TGTGCCAGCAGCCCGGCGGACTCTAGCACAGATACGCAGTATTTT. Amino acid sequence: CASSPADSSTDTQYF.

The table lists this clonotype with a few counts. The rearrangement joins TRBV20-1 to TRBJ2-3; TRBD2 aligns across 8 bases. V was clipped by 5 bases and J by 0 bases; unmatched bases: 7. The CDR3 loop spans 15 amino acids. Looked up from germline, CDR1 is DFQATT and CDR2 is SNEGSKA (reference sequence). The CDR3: CSAERGSTSTDTQYF. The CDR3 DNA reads TGCAGTGCTGAGCGGGGGTCTACTAGCACAGATACGCAGTATTTT.

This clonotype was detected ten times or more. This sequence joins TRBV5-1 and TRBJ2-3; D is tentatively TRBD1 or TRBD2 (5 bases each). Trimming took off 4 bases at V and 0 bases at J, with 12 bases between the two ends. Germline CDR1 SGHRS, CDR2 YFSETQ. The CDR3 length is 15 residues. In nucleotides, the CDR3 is TGCGCCAGCAGCCGAGGGGCCTCTAGCACAGATACGCAGTATTTT. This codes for CASSRGASSTDTQYF. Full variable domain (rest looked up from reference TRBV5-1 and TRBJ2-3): KAGVTQTPRYLIKTRGQQVTLSCSPISGHRSVSWYQQTPGQGLQFLFEYFSETQRNKGNFPGRFSGRQFSNSRSEMNVSTLELGDSALYLCASSRGASSTDTQYFGPGTRLTVL.

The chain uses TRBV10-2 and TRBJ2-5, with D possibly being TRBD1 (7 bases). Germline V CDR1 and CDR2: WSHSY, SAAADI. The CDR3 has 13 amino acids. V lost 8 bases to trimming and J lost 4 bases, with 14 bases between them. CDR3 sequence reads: CASRTGGAETQYF. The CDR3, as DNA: TGCGCCAGCCGGACAGGAGGGGCAGAGACCCAGTACTTC.

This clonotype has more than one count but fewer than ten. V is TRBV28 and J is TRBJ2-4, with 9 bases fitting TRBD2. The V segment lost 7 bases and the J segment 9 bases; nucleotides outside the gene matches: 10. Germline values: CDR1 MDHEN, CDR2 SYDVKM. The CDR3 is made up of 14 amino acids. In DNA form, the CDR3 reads TGTGCCAGCACCTCCGGGGCGGGGGGGCTCATTCAGTACTTC. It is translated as CASTSGAGGLIQYF.

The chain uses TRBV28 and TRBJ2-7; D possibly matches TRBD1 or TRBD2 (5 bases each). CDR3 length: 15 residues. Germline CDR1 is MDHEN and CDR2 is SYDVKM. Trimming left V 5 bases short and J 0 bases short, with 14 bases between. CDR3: CASSPPRETSYEQYF. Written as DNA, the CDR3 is TGTGCCAGCAGTCCTCCCAGGGAGACCTCCTACGAGCAGTACTTC.

CDR3 amino acids: CASSLEDRPYYNEQFF. The CDR3 region has the DNA TGCGCCAGCAGCTTGGAGGACAGACCTTACTACAATGAGCAGTTCTTC. The chain employs TRBV5-1 and TRBJ2-1, with D possibly TRBD1 on 6 matching bases. Between the trimmed V and J ends, which lost 0 bases and 3 bases, there was a span of 13 bases. Germline CDR1 reads SGHRS; CDR2 reads YFSETQ. The CDR3 length is 16 residues.

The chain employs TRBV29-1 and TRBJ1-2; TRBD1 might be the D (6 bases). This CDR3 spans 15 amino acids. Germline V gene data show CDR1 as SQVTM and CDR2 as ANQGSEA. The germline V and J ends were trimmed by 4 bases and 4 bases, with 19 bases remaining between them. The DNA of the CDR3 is TGCAGCGTTGGGGGGGGACAAGGGGCAAGCTATGGCTACACCTTC. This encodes CSVGGGQGASYGYTF.

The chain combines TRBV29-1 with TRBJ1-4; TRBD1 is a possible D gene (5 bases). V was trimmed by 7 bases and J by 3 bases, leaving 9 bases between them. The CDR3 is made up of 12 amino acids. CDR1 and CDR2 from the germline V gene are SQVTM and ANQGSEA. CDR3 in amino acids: CSGGTANEKLFF. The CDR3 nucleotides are TGCAGCGGGGGGACTGCTAATGAAAAACTGTTTTTT.